This entry features one TCR beta chain sequence. CDR1 is SGHVS and CDR2 is FNYEAQ in the germline V gene. This CDR3 has 11 residues. V was cut by 2 bases and J by 7 bases, with 3 bases left in between. Participant-reported clinical history was the basis for cohort assignment. Among Cohort 3 donors, those recovered had two negative PCRs, clearance, or symptom resolution. This table comes from immunoSEQ multiplex PCR, and its TCRdb copy is limited to in-frame clones, with some not included. The profile covers roughly 330,000 clones, with 85% to 90% appearing a single time and 8% to 13% taken by the ten largest. This record comes from a study of blood T cell repertoires in COVID-19. Study-wide background: Acute-phase and convalescent COVID-19 samples originated in the United States, Italy and Spain.

This sequence was found in a woman aged 18 to 35 who had recovered from COVID-19. The genes are TRBV7-6 and TRBJ2-1; the D is unclear. Sequenced material: PBMCs or T cells enriched from blood (not recorded which). This CDR3 reads CASSLSNEQFF. CDR3 sequence (DNA): TGTGCCAGCAGCTTATCGAATGAGCAGTTCTTC.